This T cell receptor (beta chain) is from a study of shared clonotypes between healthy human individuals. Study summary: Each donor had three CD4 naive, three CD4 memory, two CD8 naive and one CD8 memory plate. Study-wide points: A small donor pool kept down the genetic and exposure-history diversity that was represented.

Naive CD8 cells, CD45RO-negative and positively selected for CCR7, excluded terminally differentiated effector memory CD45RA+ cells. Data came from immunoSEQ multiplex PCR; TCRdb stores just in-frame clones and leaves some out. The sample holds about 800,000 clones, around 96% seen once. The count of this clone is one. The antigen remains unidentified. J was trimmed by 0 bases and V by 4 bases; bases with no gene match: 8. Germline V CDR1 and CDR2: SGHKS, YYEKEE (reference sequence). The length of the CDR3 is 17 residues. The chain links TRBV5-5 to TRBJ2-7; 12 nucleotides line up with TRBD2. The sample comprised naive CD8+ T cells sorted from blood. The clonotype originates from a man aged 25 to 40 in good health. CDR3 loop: CASSPPSGRASSYEQYF. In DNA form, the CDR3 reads TGTGCCAGCAGCCCCCCTAGCGGGAGGGCAAGCTCCTACGAGCAGTACTTC.